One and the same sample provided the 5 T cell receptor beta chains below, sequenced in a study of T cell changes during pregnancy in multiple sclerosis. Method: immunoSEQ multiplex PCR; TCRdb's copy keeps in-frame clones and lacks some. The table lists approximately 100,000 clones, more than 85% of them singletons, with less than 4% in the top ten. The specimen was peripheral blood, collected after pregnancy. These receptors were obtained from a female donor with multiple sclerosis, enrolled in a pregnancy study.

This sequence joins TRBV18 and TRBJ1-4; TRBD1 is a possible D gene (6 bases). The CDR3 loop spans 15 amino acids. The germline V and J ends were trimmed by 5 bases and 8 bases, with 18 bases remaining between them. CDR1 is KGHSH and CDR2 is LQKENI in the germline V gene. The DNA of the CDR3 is TGTGCCAGCTCAGCCGTAACAGGGATTGGCGAAAAACTGTTTTTT. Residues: CASSAVTGIGEKLFF.

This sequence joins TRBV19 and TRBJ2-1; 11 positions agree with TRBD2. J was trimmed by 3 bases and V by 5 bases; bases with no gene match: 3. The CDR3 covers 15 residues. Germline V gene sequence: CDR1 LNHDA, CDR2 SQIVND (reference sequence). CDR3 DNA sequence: TGTGCCAGTAGTTCAACTAGCGGGGGCTACAATGAGCAGTTCTTC. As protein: CASSSTSGGYNEQFF.

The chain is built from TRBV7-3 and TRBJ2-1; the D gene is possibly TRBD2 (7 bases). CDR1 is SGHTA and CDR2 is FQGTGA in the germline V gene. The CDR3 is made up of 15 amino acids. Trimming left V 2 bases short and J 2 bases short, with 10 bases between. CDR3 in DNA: TGTGCCAGCAGCTTAGGAGGGGGGGCCTACAATGAGCAGTTCTTC. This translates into CASSLGGGAYNEQFF.

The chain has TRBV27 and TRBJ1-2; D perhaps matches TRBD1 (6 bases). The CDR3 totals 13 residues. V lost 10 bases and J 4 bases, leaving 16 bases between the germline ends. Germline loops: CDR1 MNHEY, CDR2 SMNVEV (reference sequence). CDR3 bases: TGTGCCAAATCTTACAGGGCACCCTATGGCTACACCTTC. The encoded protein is CAKSYRAPYGYTF.

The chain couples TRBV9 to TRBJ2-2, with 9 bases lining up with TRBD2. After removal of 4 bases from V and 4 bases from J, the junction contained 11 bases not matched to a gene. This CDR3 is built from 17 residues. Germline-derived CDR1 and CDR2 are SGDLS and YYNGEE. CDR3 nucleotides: TGTGCCAGCAGCCCAGCGGGGCTAGCGGGGCGCACCGGGGAGCTGTTTTTT. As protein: CASSPAGLAGRTGELFF.